One and the same sample provided the 12 T cell receptor beta chains below, sequenced in a study of cytomegalovirus exposure and HLA in healthy donors. It was with 60 Vbeta and 13 Jbeta primers that the PCR ran. Assay: immunoSEQ multiplex PCR; the TCRdb copy retains only in-frame clones and omits some. The sample has some 170,000 clones, around nine tenths seen once. The sample comprised PBMCs. These receptors were obtained from a woman between 25 and 40 years old in good health and CMV-seronegative.

The chain recombines TRBV2 with TRBJ1-5, with D maybe TRBD1 (5 bases). CDR1 SNHLY and CDR2 FYNNEI come from the germline V gene. CDR3 length: 16 amino acids. The germline V and J ends were trimmed by 2 bases and 7 bases, with 18 bases remaining between them. CDR3 DNA: TGTGCCAGCAGTGAATTGGGACGGGGGACCGGCCAGCCCCAGCATTTT. It yields the protein CASSELGRGTGQPQHF.

The J gene is TRBJ2-3, the V gene TRBV7-8; D perhaps matches TRBD2 (5 bases). The CDR3 is 14 residues long. V lost 1 base to trimming and J lost 2 bases, with 7 bases between them. In germline, CDR1 is SGHVS, CDR2 FQNEAQ. The CDR3 reads CASSLVGLTDTQYF. The CDR3 DNA follows: TGTGCCAGCAGCTTAGTAGGACTCACAGATACGCAGTATTTT. The variable domain in full, with the rest retrieved from reference TRBV7-8 and TRBJ2-3, is GAGVSQSPRYKVAKRGQDVALRCDPISGHVSLFWYQQALGQGPEFLTYFQNEAQLDKSGLPSDRFFAERPEGSVSTLKIQRTQQEDSAVYLCASSLVGLTDTQYFGPGTRLTVL.

The CDR3 coding sequence is TGTGCCAGCAGCCCCCAGGGACAGGCGAACGGGGATACGCAGTATTTT. It is translated as CASSPQGQANGDTQYF. The rearrangement uses TRBV7-6 and TRBJ2-3; 8 bases match TRBD1. The CDR3 is made up of 16 amino acids. CDR1 is SGHVS, CDR2 FNYEAQ, per germline. Trimming at V came to 5 bases and at J to 6 bases, leaving 13 bases not matched to a gene. Supplemented by reference TRBV7-6 and TRBJ2-3, the full variable domain reads GAGVSQSPRYKVTKRGQDVALRCDPISGHVSLYWYRQALGQGPEFLTYFNYEAQQDKSGLPNDRFSAERPEGSISTLTIQRTEQRDSAMYRCASSPQGQANGDTQYFGPGTRLTVL.

The chain couples TRBV27 to TRBJ1-2, with 7 bases aligning to TRBD1. Germline V lookup: CDR1 MNHEY, CDR2 SMNVEV (reference sequence). This CDR3 is built from 12 residues. J gave up 5 bases and V 4 bases, and 1 base lay outside the gene matches. For the CDR3, the DNA is TGTGCCAGCAGTTCGACAGGGTATGGCTACACCTTC. Amino acid sequence: CASSSTGYGYTF.

This rearrangement joins TRBV27 to TRBJ1-2; unclear D gene. Trimming removed 2 bases at V and 7 bases at J, with 26 bases between. The CDR3 has 18 residues. In germline, CDR1 is MNHEY, CDR2 SMNVEV (reference sequence). CDR3 sequence: CASSLAPRSLLKGGGYTF. CDR3 in DNA: TGTGCCAGCAGTTTAGCCCCCCGAAGCCTCCTCAAAGGCGGTGGCTACACCTTC.

The chain combines TRBV6-5 with TRBJ2-5, with TRBD1 matching 7 bases. V lost 6 bases, J lost 11 bases, and 15 bases stayed unmatched. Germline V gene sequence: CDR1 MNHEY, CDR2 SVGAGI. The CDR3 has 14 amino acids. For the CDR3, the DNA is TGTGCCAGCAGGTCCGTGGGACAGCGTTTTGAGCAGTACTTC. This encodes CASRSVGQRFEQYF.

This chain uses TRBV27 with TRBJ2-3, with D unclear. V was shortened by 5 bases and J by 1 base, with 13 bases between the two germline ends. CDR1 and CDR2 (germline): MNHEY, SMNVEV (reference sequence). The CDR3 totals 15 residues. The DNA of the CDR3 is TGTGCCAGCAGTCCCCTCGGGTTAGGCACAGATACGCAGTATTTT. Protein product: CASSPLGLGTDTQYF.

Written as DNA, the CDR3 is TGTGCCAGTAGTATAGCAGAGGGGAGGAATCAGCCCCAGCATTTT. This sequence encodes CASSIAEGRNQPQHF. The J gene is TRBJ1-5, the V gene TRBV19; possible D gene TRBD1, 5 bases. The V gene lost 1 base and the J gene lost 4 bases, with 11 bases spanning the gap. CDR1 and CDR2 from the germline V gene are LNHDA and SQIVND (reference sequence). The CDR3 covers 15 residues.

The chain employs TRBV27 and TRBJ1-5, with 8 bases lining up with TRBD1. The CDR3 length is 15 residues. CDR1 and CDR2 (germline): MNHEY, SMNVEV (reference sequence). V was clipped by 5 bases and J by 3 bases; unmatched bases: 6. DNA of the CDR3: TGTGCCAGCAGTACAAGACAGGGGTTCAATCAGCCCCAGCATTTT. Residues: CASSTRQGFNQPQHF.

This rearrangement joins TRBV6-5 to TRBJ1-2; D is uncertain. This CDR3 spans 15 amino acids. V was cut by 5 bases and J by 6 bases, with 19 bases left in between. Germline values: CDR1 MNHEY, CDR2 SVGAGI. For the CDR3, the DNA is TGTGCCAGCAGTAAACGGTTCTTGCCGATCGATGGCTACACCTTC. Translated: CASSKRFLPIDGYTF.

V usage is TRBV4-1 and J usage is TRBJ1-4; no definite D call. CDR1 is MGHRA and CDR2 is YSYEKL in the germline V gene. V shed 0 bases and J shed 6 bases, with 14 bases lying between them. The CDR3 is made up of 16 amino acids. The chain's CDR3 is CASSQEAASVDEKLFF. The CDR3 region has the DNA TGCGCCAGCAGCCAAGAGGCGGCGAGTGTGGATGAAAAACTGTTTTTT.

The chain uses TRBV7-2 and TRBJ2-6, with TRBD1 matching 8 bases. CDR3 size: 16 residues. In germline, CDR1 is SGHTA, CDR2 FQGNSA. The J segment lost 0 bases and the V segment lost 5 bases, leaving 3 bases of the junction unmatched. The CDR3 loop is CASSPDRDSGANVLTF. The DNA of the CDR3 is TGTGCCAGCAGCCCGGACAGGGACTCTGGGGCCAACGTCCTGACTTTC.